This entry features one TCR beta chain sequence. Its antigen is currently not known. Base qualities are not provided; no much larger clone lies one nucleotide away. The data derive from a study of blood T cell repertoires in COVID-19 (dated by TCRdb to the early 2020s). Background for the entire study: Samples from collaborators originated in the United States, Italy and Spain and spanned both the acute and convalescent phases of COVID-19. The material from the prospective study consisted of cDNA or gDNA derived from T cells, B-cell-depleted T cells, or PBMCs. Subjects who had been exposed to COVID-19, were actively infected with it, or had recovered from it provided the deeply sampled blood TCRbeta repertoires that made up the dataset. The repertoires were made available in a free public database intended to serve as a resource for research on the immune response to SARS-CoV-2. The samples were drawn from two sources: the first 160 participants of the ongoing ImmuneRACE study, and 950 to 1,500 subjects contributed by 6 global collaborators. A de-identified subject ID, COVID-19 status, age in years and sex were almost always included in the sample metadata. Where available, HLA class I and class II types were obtained from metadata supplied by the sample provider rather than from assay-based typing. Broad study findings and their caveats: Clinical and demographic metadata were provided uncurated, with the amount varying by source and participant.

Collaborating institutions collected whole blood in K2EDTA tubes following their own protocols. For TCRbeta analysis, collaborator samples were shipped as frozen whole blood, as isolated PBMCs, or as DNA extracted from either sample type. CDR1 is given as LNHDA and CDR2 as SQIVND, both from the germline V gene (reference sequence). The V end gives up 5 bases and the J end 2 bases, leaving 6 bases in the junction not matched to a gene. The CDR3 spans 15 residues, from the cysteine through the phenylalanine. The CDR3 DNA has 45 bases and is translated from base 1. TCRbeta CDR3 regions were amplified from genomic DNA using the immunoSEQ Assay, a bias-controlled multiplex PCR. From the authors' description of their analysis: Nucleated cell counts per sample were estimated from amplification of reference gene primers within the assay. To quantify the absolute abundance of each unique TCRbeta CDR3 rearrangement, sequence reads were collapsed and filtered. For each sample, productive Simpson clonality was calculated as the square root of Simpson's diversity index over productive rearrangements. TCRdb's version of the immuneACCESS table is confined to in-frame rearrangements and falls short of the full clone set. An unresolved V gene accounts for under half of the shortfall where checked; the remainder is of unknown origin. V, J and clone size were drawn from that table, and D and trimming were deduced from the DNA. The sample includes 35,000 to 45,000 clones, with 89% observed a single time. The ten largest clones represent approximately 0.37% of the sample.

This TCR came from a human donor in a cohort sampled during active COVID-19. In this chain, TRBV19 is recombined with TRBJ2-1, and 7 junctional nucleotides match TRBD1. Sample: peripheral blood. CDR3 sequence: CASSPQGETYNEQFF. The sequenced DNA is TGTGCCAGTAGTCCCCAGGGGGAGACCTACAATGAGCAGTTCTTC.